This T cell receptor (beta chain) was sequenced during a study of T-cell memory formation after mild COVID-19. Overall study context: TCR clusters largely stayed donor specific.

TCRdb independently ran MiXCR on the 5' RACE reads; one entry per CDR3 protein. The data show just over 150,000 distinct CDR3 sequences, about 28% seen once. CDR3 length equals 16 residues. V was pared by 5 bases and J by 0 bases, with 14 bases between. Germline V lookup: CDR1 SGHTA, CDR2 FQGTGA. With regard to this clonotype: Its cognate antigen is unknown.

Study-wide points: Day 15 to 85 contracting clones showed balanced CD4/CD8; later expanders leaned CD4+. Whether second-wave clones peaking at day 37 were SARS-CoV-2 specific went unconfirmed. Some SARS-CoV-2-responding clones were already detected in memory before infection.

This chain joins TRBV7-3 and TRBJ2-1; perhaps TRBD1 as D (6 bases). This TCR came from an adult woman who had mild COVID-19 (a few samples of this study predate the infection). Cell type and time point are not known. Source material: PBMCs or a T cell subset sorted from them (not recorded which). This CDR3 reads CASSPGRGGSYNEQFF. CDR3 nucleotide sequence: TGTGCCAGCAGCCCGGGCAGGGGCGGCTCCTACAATGAGCAGTTCTTC.